This T cell receptor beta chain was identified during a study of memory CD4+ T cells and cytomegalovirus serostatus. In regard to this clone: Its specificity is not known.

V shed 0 bases, J shed 8 bases, and the junction held 8 bases outside the gene matches. The CDR3 sequence is 15 residues long. CDR1 SGHDT and CDR2 YYEEEE come from the germline V gene. Single viable CD3+CD4+CD8-CD45RO+ cells were sorted as the memory CD4+ T cells. General study results and limits: Each of 55 to 80 CMV-associated TCRbeta sequences occurred in one to five individuals.

The authors' processing: After removing out-of-frame reads, over 2 million distinct TCRbeta sequences remained. Produced via immunoSEQ multiplex PCR; TCRdb's table is partial and in-frame only. V, J and clone size were drawn from that table, and D and trimming were deduced from the DNA. The table has some 64,000 clones, 82% seen once. This sequence originates from an adult in good health and CMV-seronegative. Sequenced input: memory CD4+ T cells from blood. This chain connects TRBV5-6 to TRBJ1-2; 9 bases map to TRBD1. The DNA for the CDR3 is TGTGCCAGCAGCTTGGTCGGGACAGGGATGGGGGGCTACACCTTC. It translates to CASSLVGTGMGGYTF.